The entry below gives a single T cell receptor beta chain sequence along with its context. Its antigen remains unidentified. The data are from a study of T cell responses to AZD1222 COVID-19 vaccine. Study results and limitations: Spike-specific TCR breadth and depth both grew after two AZD1222 doses.

Here immunoSEQ multiplex PCR was the method, and the copy in TCRdb shows in-frame clones only, minus some. The table shows some 150,000 clones, with about nine tenths occurring only once. Sequencing was performed on peripheral blood, taken on day 0 of AZD1222 vaccination. This clonotype was sampled from an adult in good health.

The CDR3 is CASSSKIPKPVYTF. DNA of the CDR3: TGTGCCAGCAGTTCAAAGATACCGAAGCCTGTCTACACCTTC. The gene calls are TRBV6-5 and TRBJ1-2; D is unresolved. CDR1 is MNHEY, CDR2 SVGAGI, per germline. The CDR3 spans 14 residues. The V end was cut by 4 bases, the J end by 10 bases, with 19 bases between.